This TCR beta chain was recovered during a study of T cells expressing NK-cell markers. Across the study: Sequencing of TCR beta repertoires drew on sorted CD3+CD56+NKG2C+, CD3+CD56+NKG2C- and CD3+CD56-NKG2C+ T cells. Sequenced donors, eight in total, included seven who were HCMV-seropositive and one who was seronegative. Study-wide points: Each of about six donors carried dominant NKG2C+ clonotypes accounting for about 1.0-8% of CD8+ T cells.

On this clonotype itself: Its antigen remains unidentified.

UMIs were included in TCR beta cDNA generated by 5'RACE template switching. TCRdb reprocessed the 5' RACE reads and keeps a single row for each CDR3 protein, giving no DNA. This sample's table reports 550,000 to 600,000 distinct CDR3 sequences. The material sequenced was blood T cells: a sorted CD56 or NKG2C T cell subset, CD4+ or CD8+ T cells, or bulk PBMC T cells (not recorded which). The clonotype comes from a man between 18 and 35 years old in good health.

The CDR3 sequence is CSAPQGGGNYGYTF. This chain links TRBV20-1 with TRBJ1-2. Germline assignment: CDR1 DFQATT and CDR2 SNEGSKA (reference sequence). The CDR3 extends over 14 amino acids.